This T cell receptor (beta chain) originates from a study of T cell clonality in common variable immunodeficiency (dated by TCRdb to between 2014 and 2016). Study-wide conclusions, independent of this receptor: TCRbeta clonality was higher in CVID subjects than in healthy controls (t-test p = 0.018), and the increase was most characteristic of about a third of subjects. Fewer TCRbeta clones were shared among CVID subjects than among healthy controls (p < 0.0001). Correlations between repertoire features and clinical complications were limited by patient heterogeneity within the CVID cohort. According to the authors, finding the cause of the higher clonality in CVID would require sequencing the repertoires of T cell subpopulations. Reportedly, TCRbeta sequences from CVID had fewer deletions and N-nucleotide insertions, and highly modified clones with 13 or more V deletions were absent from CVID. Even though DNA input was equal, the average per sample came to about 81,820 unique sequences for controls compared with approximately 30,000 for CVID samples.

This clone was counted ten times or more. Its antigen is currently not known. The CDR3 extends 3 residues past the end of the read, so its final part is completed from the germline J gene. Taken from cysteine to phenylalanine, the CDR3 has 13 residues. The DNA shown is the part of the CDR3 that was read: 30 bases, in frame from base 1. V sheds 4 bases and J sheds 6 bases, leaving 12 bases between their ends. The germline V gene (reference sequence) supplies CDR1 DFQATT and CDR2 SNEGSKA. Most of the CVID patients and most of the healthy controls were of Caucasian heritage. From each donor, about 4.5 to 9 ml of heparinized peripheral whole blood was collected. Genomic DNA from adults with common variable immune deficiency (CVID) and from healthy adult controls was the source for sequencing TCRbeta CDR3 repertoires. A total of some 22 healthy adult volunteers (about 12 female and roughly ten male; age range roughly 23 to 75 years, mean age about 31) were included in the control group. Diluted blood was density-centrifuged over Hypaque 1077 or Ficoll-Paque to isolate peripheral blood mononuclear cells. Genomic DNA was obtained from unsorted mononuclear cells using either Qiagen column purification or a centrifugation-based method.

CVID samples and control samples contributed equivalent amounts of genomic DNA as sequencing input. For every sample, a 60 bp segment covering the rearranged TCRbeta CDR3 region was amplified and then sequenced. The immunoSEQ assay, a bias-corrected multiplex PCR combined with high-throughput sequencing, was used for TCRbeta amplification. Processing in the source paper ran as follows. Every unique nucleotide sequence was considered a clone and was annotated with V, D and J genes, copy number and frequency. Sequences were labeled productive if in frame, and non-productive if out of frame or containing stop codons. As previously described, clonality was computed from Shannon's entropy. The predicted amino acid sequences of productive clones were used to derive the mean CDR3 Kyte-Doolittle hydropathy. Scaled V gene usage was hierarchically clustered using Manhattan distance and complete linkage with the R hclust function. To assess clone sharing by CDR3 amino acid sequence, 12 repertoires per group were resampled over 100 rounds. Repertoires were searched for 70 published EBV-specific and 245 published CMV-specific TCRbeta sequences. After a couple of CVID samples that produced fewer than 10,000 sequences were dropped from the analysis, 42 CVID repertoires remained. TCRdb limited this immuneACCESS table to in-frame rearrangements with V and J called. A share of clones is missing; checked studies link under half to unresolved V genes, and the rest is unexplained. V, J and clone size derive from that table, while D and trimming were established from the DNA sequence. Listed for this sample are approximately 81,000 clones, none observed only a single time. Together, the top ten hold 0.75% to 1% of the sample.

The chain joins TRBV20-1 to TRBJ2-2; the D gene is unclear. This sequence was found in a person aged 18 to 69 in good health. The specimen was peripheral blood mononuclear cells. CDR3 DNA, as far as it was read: TGCAGTGCTAAGGCGTATCGGGCCGGGGAG. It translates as CSAKAYRAGE. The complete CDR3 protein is CSAKAYRAGELFF.